Listed below are T cell receptor beta chains from one sample, sequenced in a study of blood T cell repertoires in COVID-19. Generated by immunoSEQ multiplex PCR, the TCRdb table keeps only in-frame clones and is missing some. This table holds approximately 300,000 clones, more than 75% found once. Sequencing input: PBMCs or T cells enriched from blood (not recorded which). The receptors derive from a man aged 25 to 40 who had recovered from COVID-19. The CDR3 runs from the conserved cysteine through the conserved F or W. The order of the fields is D gene, clone size, V gene, J gene, CDR3 protein, CDR3 DNA. The D gene is left open where the match is weak. Part of the rows lack a size; the others show once, few, many or a class for expanded clones.

D: TRBD1; size: -; V: TRBV19; J: TRBJ1-5; CDR3: CASSGQGRSNQPQHF; DNA: TGTGCCAGTAGTGGACAGGGAAGGAGCAATCAGCCCCAGCATTTT
D: -; size: -; V: TRBV27; J: TRBJ1-2; CDR3: CASSSRGYGYTF; DNA: TGTGCCAGCAGTTCCCGGGGATATGGCTACACCTTC
D: -; size: -; V: TRBV3-1/TRBV3-2; J: TRBJ2-6; CDR3: CASSQESAGAGANVLTF; DNA: TGTGCCAGCAGCCAAGAATCGGCAGGGGCTGGGGCCAACGTCCTGACTTTC
D: TRBD1; size: few; V: TRBV11-3; J: TRBJ2-1; CDR3: CASSSRDRGSYNEQFF; DNA: TGTGCCAGCAGCTCGCGGGACAGGGGCTCTTACAATGAGCAGTTCTTC
D: -; size: -; V: TRBV18; J: TRBJ1-6; CDR3: CASSPTTGYNSPLHF; DNA: TGTGCCAGCTCACCTACCACGGGGTATAATTCACCCCTCCACTTT
D: TRBD2; size: few; V: TRBV6-6; J: TRBJ2-6; CDR3: CASSPGTSGRLTGANVLTF; DNA: TGTGCCAGCAGTCCCGGGACTAGCGGGAGATTGACTGGGGCCAACGTCCTGACTTTC
D: -; size: few; V: TRBV14; J: TRBJ1-2; CDR3: CASSHWTRGANYGYTF; DNA: TGTGCCAGCAGCCACTGGACCCGGGGAGCTAACTATGGCTACACCTTC
D: -; size: -; V: TRBV13; J: TRBJ2-7; CDR3: CASSLDGGITYEQYF; DNA: TGTGCCAGCAGCTTAGACGGAGGGATAACCTACGAGCAGTACTTC
D: -; size: -; V: TRBV7-2; J: TRBJ1-1; CDR3: CASSLFQAYTEAFF; DNA: TGTGCCAGCAGCTTATTTCAGGCCTACACTGAAGCTTTCTTT
D: -; size: -; V: TRBV11-2; J: TRBJ2-7; CDR3: CASAGAPYEQYF; DNA: TGTGCCAGCGCGGGGGCCCCCTACGAGCAGTACTTC
D: TRBD2; size: -; V: TRBV19; J: TRBJ2-7; CDR3: CASSTRLAVAYEQYF; DNA: TGTGCCAGTAGTACGAGACTAGCGGTTGCCTACGAGCAGTACTTC
D: -; size: -; V: TRBV25-1; J: TRBJ2-2; CDR3: CASRETGQNTGELFF; DNA: TGTGCCAGCAGGGAAACGGGACAGAACACCGGGGAGCTGTTTTTT
D: TRBD2; size: -; V: TRBV30; J: TRBJ2-1; CDR3: CAWSPPGRGNNEQFF; DNA: TGTGCCTGGAGTCCACCAGGGAGGGGCAACAATGAGCAGTTCTTC
D: -; size: -; V: TRBV6-1; J: TRBJ1-4; CDR3: CASSEFGATNEKLFF; DNA: TGTGCCAGCAGTGAATTCGGTGCAACTAATGAAAAACTGTTTTTT
D: -; size: -; V: TRBV30; J: TRBJ1-5; CDR3: CAWSVTSEAQPQHF; DNA: TGTGCCTGGAGTGTAACCAGTGAGGCTCAGCCCCAGCATTTT
D: -; size: -; V: TRBV28; J: TRBJ1-2; CDR3: CASSLAGDGYTF; DNA: TGTGCCAGCAGTTTGGCCGGGGATGGCTACACCTTC
D: TRBD2; size: -; V: TRBV7-9; J: TRBJ2-5; CDR3: CASSTTSEQTQYF; DNA: TGTGCCAGCAGCACGACTAGCGAACAGACCCAGTACTTC
D: -; size: many; V: TRBV19; J: TRBJ1-2; CDR3: CASSTRQGYTF; DNA: TGTGCCAGTAGCACACGTCAGGGCTACACCTTC
D: -; size: -; V: TRBV6-6; J: TRBJ2-3; CDR3: CASSYFAGSTDTQYF; DNA: TGTGCCAGCAGTTACTTCGCGGGAAGCACAGATACGCAGTATTTT
D: -; size: -; V: TRBV7-9; J: TRBJ1-4; CDR3: CASSPTGDEKLFF; DNA: TGTGCCAGCAGCCCCACAGGAGATGAAAAACTGTTTTTT
D: TRBD2; size: -; V: TRBV30; J: TRBJ2-7; CDR3: CACNKRGVYEQYF; DNA: TGTGCCTGCAACAAGCGGGGGGTGTACGAGCAGTACTTC
D: -; size: -; V: TRBV5-1; J: TRBJ2-7; CDR3: CASSLETAPGAPNYEQYF; DNA: TGCGCCAGCAGCTTGGAGACCGCCCCAGGGGCCCCTAACTACGAGCAGTACTTC
D: TRBD2; size: -; V: TRBV24-1; J: TRBJ2-3; CDR3: CATSLGREGDTQYF; DNA: TGTGCCACCAGTCTCGGGAGGGAGGGAGATACGCAGTATTTT
D: -; size: -; V: TRBV28; J: TRBJ1-2; CDR3: CASSLQVPTF; DNA: TGTGCCAGCAGCCTACAGGTTCCGACCTTC
D: -; size: -; V: TRBV19; J: TRBJ2-3; CDR3: CASKTGPSTDTQYF; DNA: TGTGCCAGCAAGACAGGCCCTAGCACAGATACGCAGTATTTT
D: TRBD1; size: once; V: TRBV19; J: TRBJ2-6; CDR3: CASSPRGRPQSGANVLTF; DNA: TGTGCCAGTAGTCCCAGGGGGCGGCCCCAATCTGGGGCCAACGTCCTGACTTTC
D: -; size: -; V: TRBV6-5; J: TRBJ2-1; CDR3: CASSPPPGYEQFF; DNA: TGTGCCAGCAGTCCTCCCCCCGGGTACGAGCAGTTCTTC
D: -; size: -; V: TRBV5-8; J: TRBJ2-4; CDR3: CASSLLANIQYF; DNA: TGTGCCAGCAGCTTGTTGGCAAACATTCAGTACTTC
D: TRBD1; size: -; V: TRBV28; J: TRBJ1-6; CDR3: CASRPGGAYNSPLHF; DNA: TGTGCCAGCAGGCCAGGGGGCGCTTATAATTCACCCCTCCACTTT
D: -; size: -; V: TRBV6-5; J: TRBJ1-5; CDR3: CASRPGAINQPQHF; DNA: TGTGCCAGCCGGCCAGGGGCGATCAATCAGCCCCAGCATTTT
D: TRBD2; size: -; V: TRBV28; J: TRBJ2-7; CDR3: CASSLAGGPYEQYF; DNA: TGTGCCAGCAGTTTAGCGGGAGGGCCCTACGAGCAGTACTTC
D: -; size: -; V: TRBV6-5; J: TRBJ1-1; CDR3: CASSRTLHTEAFF; DNA: TGTGCCAGCAGTCGGACTCTTCACACTGAAGCTTTCTTT
D: TRBD2; size: -; V: TRBV11-3; J: TRBJ2-1; CDR3: CASSPSGRENNEQFF; DNA: TGTGCCAGCAGCCCGAGCGGGAGGGAAAACAATGAGCAGTTCTTC
D: -; size: -; V: TRBV24-1; J: TRBJ2-2; CDR3: CATSDLEGGMRTGELFF; DNA: TGTGCCACCAGTGATTTGGAAGGGGGTATGAGGACCGGGGAGCTGTTTTTT
D: -; size: -; V: TRBV4-1; J: TRBJ1-1; CDR3: CASSLNSLSTEAFF; DNA: TGCGCCAGCAGTTTAAACAGCCTATCCACTGAAGCTTTCTTT
D: TRBD1; size: -; V: TRBV6-5; J: TRBJ1-1; CDR3: CASSYLTGAGTEAFF; DNA: TGTGCCAGCAGTTACCTGACAGGGGCCGGCACTGAAGCTTTCTTT
D: -; size: few; V: TRBV3-1/TRBV3-2; J: TRBJ2-7; CDR3: CASSQLSSRGARQYF; DNA: TGTGCCAGCAGCCAGTTATCGTCCCGGGGGGCTAGGCAGTACTTC
D: TRBD1; size: -; V: TRBV20-1; J: TRBJ2-7; CDR3: CSASSGTASYEQYF; DNA: TGCAGTGCTAGTTCCGGGACAGCATCCTACGAGCAGTACTTC
D: TRBD1; size: -; V: TRBV2; J: TRBJ2-5; CDR3: CASSDGTGGETQYF; DNA: TGTGCCAGCAGTGACGGGACAGGGGGAGAGACCCAGTACTTC
D: TRBD1; size: -; V: TRBV5-1; J: TRBJ2-2; CDR3: CASSTRTGGSTGELFF; DNA: TGCGCCAGCAGCACCCGGACAGGGGGGAGCACCGGGGAGCTGTTTTTT
D: TRBD1; size: -; V: TRBV6-4; J: TRBJ1-2; CDR3: CASSDPGQGLGYTF; DNA: TGTGCCAGCAGTGACCCGGGACAGGGATTAGGCTACACCTTC
D: TRBD1; size: few; V: TRBV30; J: TRBJ1-3; CDR3: CAWSGGQAGNTIYF; DNA: TGTGCCTGGAGTGGGGGACAGGCTGGAAACACCATATATTTT
D: TRBD1; size: -; V: TRBV5-1; J: TRBJ1-1; CDR3: CASSRRAQDRENTEAFF; DNA: TGCGCCAGCAGCCGCAGGGCTCAAGACAGGGAGAACACTGAAGCTTTCTTT
D: TRBD1; size: once; V: TRBV18; J: TRBJ2-5; CDR3: CASSPPGQGFETQYF; DNA: TGTGCCAGCTCACCACCGGGACAGGGGTTTGAGACCCAGTACTTC
D: -; size: -; V: TRBV6-5; J: TRBJ2-7; CDR3: CASRARSALSEQYF; DNA: TGTGCCAGCAGGGCGAGGAGCGCGCTCTCCGAGCAGTACTTC
D: TRBD1; size: -; V: TRBV5-1; J: TRBJ1-1; CDR3: CASMGPRDSSMNTEAFF; DNA: TGCGCCAGCATGGGACCGCGGGACAGCTCTATGAACACTGAAGCTTTCTTT
D: TRBD2; size: -; V: TRBV24-1; J: TRBJ2-3; CDR3: CATSDFSGTSSSTDTQYF; DNA: TGTGCCACCAGTGATTTCTCCGGGACTAGCTCTAGCACAGATACGCAGTATTTT
D: TRBD2; size: -; V: TRBV5-1; J: TRBJ2-7; CDR3: CATRGAGGPEQYF; DNA: TGCGCCACCAGGGGAGCGGGAGGGCCCGAGCAGTACTTC
D: -; size: -; V: TRBV5-1; J: TRBJ2-7; CDR3: CASSMDRTVPYEQYF; DNA: TGCGCCAGCAGCATGGACCGGACAGTTCCCTACGAGCAGTACTTC
D: TRBD2; size: -; V: TRBV7-8; J: TRBJ2-1; CDR3: CASSQRETSYNEQFF; DNA: TGTGCCAGCAGTCAGCGGGAAACCTCCTACAATGAGCAGTTCTTC
D: TRBD2; size: -; V: TRBV7-2; J: TRBJ2-3; CDR3: CASSETSGFTDTQYF; DNA: TGTGCCAGCAGCGAGACTAGCGGGTTCACAGATACGCAGTATTTT
D: -; size: -; V: TRBV6-5; J: TRBJ2-3; CDR3: CASAYRDEGDTQYF; DNA: TGTGCCTCTGCCTACAGGGATGAAGGAGATACGCAGTATTTT
D: TRBD1; size: -; V: TRBV18; J: TRBJ2-3; CDR3: CASSPGTGSTDTQYF; DNA: TGTGCCAGCTCACCCGGGACAGGGAGCACAGATACGCAGTATTTT
D: -; size: -; V: TRBV24-1; J: TRBJ1-1; CDR3: CATSLGGPTSEAFF; DNA: TGTGCCACCTCGCTCGGGGGGCCCACTTCTGAAGCTTTCTTT
D: -; size: -; V: TRBV19; J: TRBJ1-2; CDR3: CASSIVYGNYGYTF; DNA: TGTGCCAGTAGTATCGTCTACGGTAACTATGGCTACACCTTC
D: TRBD2; size: -; V: TRBV18; J: TRBJ2-1; CDR3: CASSRDYSYNEQFF; DNA: TGTGCCAGCTCACGGGACTACTCCTACAATGAGCAGTTCTTC
D: -; size: -; V: TRBV7-8; J: TRBJ2-1; CDR3: CASSFTRAIYNEQFF; DNA: TGTGCCAGCAGCTTTACGAGGGCTATCTACAATGAGCAGTTCTTC